This T cell receptor beta chain was captured by sequencing in a study of blood T cell repertoires in COVID-19. Study details: The United States, Italy and Spain were the sources of the acute and convalescent COVID-19 samples. Sample material is recorded as cDNA or gDNA derived from T cells, B-cell-depleted T cells, or PBMCs.

This clone was recorded only once. As processed by the authors: Estimation of nucleated cell counts was performed using reference gene primer amplification. The method was immunoSEQ multiplex PCR; TCRdb's version includes in-frame clones alone and lacks a portion of them. Clonal size and the V and J genes are those of that table, whereas D and trimming came from the DNA. Of roughly 300,000 clones listed, around four fifths were seen once; the top ten hold approximately 1.2%. Per the germline V gene, CDR1 is LNHNV and CDR2 is YYDKDF (reference sequence). Unmatched junction bases numbered 8, after V lost 3 bases and J lost 4 bases. This CDR3 contains 16 residues.

This chain joins TRBV15 and TRBJ2-1; 8 bases agree with TRBD2. The specimen was peripheral blood. The clonotype originates from a woman in her fifties or sixties with acute or convalescent COVID-19. The CDR3 loop reads CATSSLSGSYYNEQFF. The CDR3 nucleotides are TGTGCCACCAGCAGCCTCAGCGGGAGCTATTACAATGAGCAGTTCTTC. Based on the CDR3 plus reference TRBV15 and TRBJ2-1, the full variable domain is DAMVIQNPRYQVTQFGKPVTLSCSQTLNHNVMYWYQQKSSQAPKLLFHYYDKDFNNEADTPDNFQSRRPNTSFCFLDIRSPGLGDTAMYLCATSSLSGSYYNEQFFGPGTRLTVL.